One and the same sample provided the 14 T cell receptor beta chains below, sequenced in a study of blood T cell repertoires in COVID-19. Profiled with immunoSEQ multiplex PCR; TCRdb holds only in-frame clones, not every one. The top ten clones hold 12% of a sample with 200,000 to 250,000 clones, 82% of them seen once. Sequenced: peripheral blood. The receptors originated from a woman aged 40-49 years with acute or convalescent COVID-19.

The V call is TRBV12-3 or TRBV12-4, the J call TRBJ2-7; D gene uncertain. V was cut by 3 bases and J by 4 bases, with 4 bases left in between. This CDR3 has 11 amino acids. The CDR3 DNA is TGTGCCAGCAGTTTTACTTACGAGCAGTACTTC. Translation: CASSFTYEQYF.

The chain employs TRBV5-1 and TRBJ2-1, with a tentative D call TRBD2 (5 bases). Trimming took 0 bases from V and 1 from J, leaving 17 bases between them. The germline CDR1 and CDR2 sequences are SGHRS and YFSETQ. CDR3 size: 18 residues. For the CDR3, the DNA is TGCGCCAGCAGCTTGGCCGGGATGAGGGCCGGTTCCTACAATGAGCAGTTCTTC. This sequence encodes CASSLAGMRAGSYNEQFF.

The chain combines TRBV7-3 with TRBJ1-5; 8 positions match TRBD1. The V and J ends lost 4 bases and 5 bases, in that order; junction bases with no gene match: 1. CDR1 is SGHTA, CDR2 FQGTGA, per germline. The CDR3 is 13 residues long. CDR3 loop: CASSSDRDQPQHF. In nucleotides, the CDR3 is TGTGCCAGCAGCTCGGACAGGGATCAGCCCCAGCATTTT.

This clone came up once. The V gene is TRBV9, the J gene TRBJ2-5, with D perhaps matching TRBD1 (7 bases). This CDR3 is 15 amino acids long. V was cut by 2 bases and J by 5 bases, with 16 bases left in between. Looked up from germline, CDR1 is SGDLS and CDR2 is YYNGEE. CDR3 in DNA: TGTGCCAGCAGCGTTCGACAGGGAGGAGACGAGACCCAGTACTTC. Residues: CASSVRQGGDETQYF.

The chain is built from TRBV29-1 and TRBJ2-3; 8 nucleotides agree with TRBD1. CDR1 is SQVTM and CDR2 is ANQGSEA in the germline V gene. The CDR3 is 14 residues long. The ends lost 4 bases at V and 2 bases at J; junction bases unmatched: 5. The CDR3, as DNA: TGCAGCGTTGCCGGGACAGGCGACACAGATACGCAGTATTTT. This sequence encodes CSVAGTGDTDTQYF.

The V and J genes are TRBV3-1 (or the pseudogene TRBV3-2) and TRBJ2-1, with TRBD2 matching 10 bases. The CDR3 contains 14 residues. Germline V gene lookup returns CDR1 LGHDT and CDR2 YNNKEL (reference sequence). V trimming: 4 bases; J trimming: 8 bases; junction bases outside the gene matches: 5. CDR3 residues: CASSPSGRVDEQFF. Written as DNA, the CDR3 is TGTGCCAGCAGCCCCAGCGGGAGGGTCGATGAGCAGTTCTTC.

This clone occurred once. The V call is TRBV13, the J call TRBJ2-3; TRBD2 matches at 13 bases. The CDR3 spans 16 residues. Germline values: CDR1 PRHDT, CDR2 FYEKMQ (reference sequence). The V gene end was trimmed by 3 bases and the J gene end by 4 bases; junction bases not matched to a gene: 4. CDR3 bases: TGTGCCAGCAGCTTCAGACTAGCGGGAGGACCAGATACGCAGTATTTT. Its protein product is CASSFRLAGGPDTQYF.

V gene TRBV5-1 combines with J gene TRBJ1-1; TRBD1 aligns across 7 bases. Germline-derived CDR1 and CDR2 are SGHRS and YFSETQ. Unmatched junction bases numbered 6, after V lost 4 bases and J lost 3 bases. The CDR3 consists of 14 residues. In DNA, the CDR3 is TGCGCCAGCAGCACCCTCGACAGGGACACTGAAGCTTTCTTT. Protein: CASSTLDRDTEAFF.

The chain has TRBV19 and TRBJ1-5, with TRBD1 identical over 7 bases. This CDR3 region has 17 residues. Germline V CDR1 and CDR2: LNHDA, SQIVND (reference sequence). J gave up 2 bases and V 4 bases, and 11 bases lay outside the gene matches. The CDR3 loop is CASSSSPRGTGNQPQHF. DNA for the CDR3: TGTGCCAGTAGTAGCTCCCCCCGCGGGACAGGCAATCAGCCCCAGCATTTT.

The chain uses TRBV10-3 and TRBJ2-7, with D maybe TRBD1 (6 bases). Germline CDR1 and CDR2: ENHRY and SYGVKD. The CDR3 length is 13 residues. V gave up 7 bases and J gave up 6 bases, with 16 bases separating them. DNA of the CDR3: TGTGCCATCACTCCGAACAGGGCGGGCGAGCAGTACTTC. Amino acids: CAITPNRAGEQYF.

The V call is TRBV15, the J call TRBJ2-1; weak D call: TRBD1 (6 bases). Per the germline V gene, CDR1 is LNHNV and CDR2 is YYDKDF (reference sequence). This CDR3 has 15 amino acids. Trimming shortened V by 3 bases and J by 0 bases, and 9 bases separated the two germline ends. The CDR3, as DNA: TGTGCCACCAGCAGCCAGGGGAGCTCCTACAATGAGCAGTTCTTC. Residues: CATSSQGSSYNEQFF.

The gene calls are TRBV27 and TRBJ2-7, with 8 bases matching TRBD2. The CDR3 runs 16 residues. Germline V gives CDR1 MNHEY, CDR2 SMNVEV (reference sequence). J gave up 3 bases and V 5 bases, and 12 bases lay outside the gene matches. CDR3 in DNA: TGTGCCAGCAGTCCACCCACGCGCGGGGGGTTCTACGAGCAGTACTTC. As protein: CASSPPTRGGFYEQYF.

The chain joins TRBV7-6 to TRBJ2-5, with no clear D. The CDR3 extends over 12 amino acids. Trimming left V 5 bases short and J 5 bases short, with 9 bases between. Germline CDR1 is SGHVS and CDR2 is FNYEAQ. CDR3 sequence (DNA): TGTGCCAGCAGCCCTGCCCGGGAGACCCAGTACTTC. It encodes CASSPARETQYF.

In DNA form, the CDR3 reads TGTGCCAGCAGCCCTGAGCCGGCCCTAGTTGGAGAGACCCAGTACTTC. Translated: CASSPEPALVGETQYF. The V call is TRBV7-6, the J call TRBJ2-5; D gene uncertain. The CDR3 consists of 16 residues. Looked up from germline, CDR1 is SGHVS and CDR2 is FNYEAQ. Between the trimmed V and J ends, which lost 5 bases and 4 bases, there was a span of 20 bases.